This T cell receptor (beta chain) was sequenced in a study of graft-versus-host responses after intestinal transplantation. Across the study: Recipients had transplants, and these were multivisceral, liver-intestinal, or isolated intestinal.

This table comes from immunoSEQ multiplex PCR, and its TCRdb copy is limited to in-frame clones, with some not included. The sample has approximately 15,000 clones; about 30% are singletons. This CDR3 has 14 amino acids. V lost 3 bases and J lost 4, with 10 bases in between. Germline V gives CDR1 KGHSH, CDR2 LQKENI. General study findings and limits: Patients who carried graft-donor T cell macrochimerism also had high graft-versus-host to host-versus-graft clonal ratios in their allografts.

This sequence was found in a human patient who received an intestinal transplant. The rearrangement uses TRBV18 and TRBJ1-5; tentatively, D is TRBD1 (5 bases). This specimen was alloreactive CD4+ T cells from a mixed lymphocyte reaction culture, taken before intestinal transplant. Subset described: CFSE-low proliferating T cells sorted from roughly six-day pre-transplant mixed lymphocyte reaction (GvH or HvG direction). In DNA, the CDR3 is TGTGCCAGCTCACCTACAGACAGAAATCAGCCCCAGCATTTT. Translating it yields CASSPTDRNQPQHF.